This T cell receptor beta chain was sequenced during a study of blood T cells in healthy people across ages. Overall study results and limits: Getting older went along with TCR beta diversity per million T cells dropping roughly linearly.

The V segment lost 7 bases and the J segment 5 bases; nucleotides outside the gene matches: 6. Germline CDR1 reads SQVTM; CDR2 reads ANQGSEA. The CDR3 sequence is 13 residues long. This clonotype was counted between two and nine times. Its antigen is still unknown. For the second PCR, which ran for about 7 to 12 cycles, a sample-barcoded 5' primer and a J-beta primer mix were used. TCRdb reanalysed the 5' RACE reads using MiXCR and keeps one entry per CDR3 protein. The sample has 600,000 to 1,000,000 distinct CDR3 sequences; roughly 25% are singletons. The same data also went into a second study, on T cells of mothers and their children.

The chain joins TRBV29-1 to TRBJ2-3; TRBD2 matches 10 bases. This receptor was taken from a boy aged 5-17 years in good health. The sequencing sample was made of blood. CDR3 bases: TGCAGCGCTAGCGGGAGCGTACGAGATACGCAGTATTTT. This codes for CSASGSVRDTQYF.